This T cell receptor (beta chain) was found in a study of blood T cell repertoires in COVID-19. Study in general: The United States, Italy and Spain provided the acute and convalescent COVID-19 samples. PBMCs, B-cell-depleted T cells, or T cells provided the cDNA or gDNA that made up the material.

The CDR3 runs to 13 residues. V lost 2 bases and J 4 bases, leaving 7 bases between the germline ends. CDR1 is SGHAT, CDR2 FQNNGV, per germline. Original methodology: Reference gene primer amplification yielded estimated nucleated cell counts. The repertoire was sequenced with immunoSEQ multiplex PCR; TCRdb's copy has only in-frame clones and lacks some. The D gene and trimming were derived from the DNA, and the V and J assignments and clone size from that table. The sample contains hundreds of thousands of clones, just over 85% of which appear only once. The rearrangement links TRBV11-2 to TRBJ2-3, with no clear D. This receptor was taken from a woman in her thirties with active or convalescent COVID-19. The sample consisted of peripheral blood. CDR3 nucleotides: TGTGCCAGCAGCTTACGGTTACCAGATACGCAGTATTTT. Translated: CASSLRLPDTQYF.